The 7 T cell receptor beta chains presented below share a single source sample, sequenced in a study of blood T cells in healthy people across ages. Primers used in a second PCR of roughly 6 to 11 cycles were a sample-barcoded 5' primer and a J-beta primer mix. MiXCR was run by TCRdb on the 5' RACE reads, yielding one entry per CDR3 protein. The sample lists roughly 1.7 million distinct CDR3 sequences, 30% to 35% seen once, with about 11% in the top ten. Input material: blood. All receptors come from a woman aged 30 to 39 in good health.

This clonotype occurred a few times. This rearrangement joins TRBV4-1 to TRBJ2-2; 8 positions agree with TRBD2. The germline V gene has CDR1 MGHRA and CDR2 YSYEKL. V shed 2 bases, J shed 3 bases, and the junction held 11 bases outside the gene matches. The length of the CDR3 is 18 residues. CDR3 nucleotide sequence: TGCGCCAGCAGCCAACGGCGCGGAGCGGGAGCGGACACCGGGGAGCTGTTTTTT. Residues: CASSQRRGAGADTGELFF.

The V call is TRBV7-2, the J call TRBJ1-1; D unresolved. V was pared by 0 bases and J by 5 bases, with 10 bases between. Germline lookup yields CDR1 SGHTA and CDR2 FQGNSA. The CDR3 loop spans 14 amino acids. The CDR3 reads CASSLAYRSTEAFF. CDR3 in DNA: TGTGCCAGCAGCTTAGCGTATCGGAGTACTGAAGCTTTCTTT.

The chain links TRBV5-6 to TRBJ2-2; 8 nucleotides align to TRBD1. CDR1 and CDR2 from the germline V gene are SGHDT and YYEEEE. With 1 base clipped from V and 7 bases from J, the junction kept 6 bases outside the gene matches. There are 15 residues in the CDR3. The CDR3 sequence is CASSLKDRVIGELFF. In DNA, the CDR3 is TGTGCCAGCAGCTTGAAGGACAGGGTTATCGGGGAGCTGTTTTTT.

This chain joins TRBV12-3 or TRBV12-4 and TRBJ2-2; weak D call: TRBD2 (7 bases). V shed 2 bases and J shed 3 bases, with 13 bases lying between them. The length of the CDR3 is 16 residues. CDR3 nucleotides: TGTGCCAGCAGTTTACTTCAGGGGAGGGACACCGGGGAGCTGTTTTTT. As protein: CASSLLQGRDTGELFF.

This clonotype has more than one count but fewer than ten. This rearrangement joins TRBV9 to TRBJ2-2; D might be TRBD1 (8 bases). CDR3 size: 15 residues. Germline V gives CDR1 SGDLS, CDR2 YYNGEE. Deletions cut 4 bases from V and 3 bases from J, with 13 bases between. The chain's CDR3 is CASSSQGGDTGELFF. Here the CDR3 DNA reads TGTGCCAGCAGCTCACAGGGGGGGGACACCGGGGAGCTGTTTTTT.

In this sample, this clonotype turned up a few times. The rearrangement joins TRBV3-1 to TRBJ2-7; possibly TRBD1 or TRBD2 for D (6 bases each). The CDR3 has 16 amino acids. The V end was cut by 3 bases, the J end by 3 bases, with 18 bases between. The germline gives CDR1 LGHDT, CDR2 YNNKEL (reference sequence). In DNA, the CDR3 is TGTGCCAGCAGCCAGGGGGGCCGGAGGGGCAACTACGAGCAGTACTTC. The encoded protein is CASSQGGRRGNYEQYF.

In the case of this clonotype: Just one base apart from a much larger clone, this may be a read error. This chain connects TRBV10-3 to TRBJ2-7; no clear D. The CDR3 has 14 amino acids. CDR1 ENHRY and CDR2 SYGVKD come from the germline V gene. V was clipped by 6 bases and J by 0 bases, with 12 bases between them. The CDR3 region has the DNA TGTGCCATCAGGTCAGGACCGAGCTCCTACGAGCAGTACTTC. It specifies CAIRSGPSSYEQYF.